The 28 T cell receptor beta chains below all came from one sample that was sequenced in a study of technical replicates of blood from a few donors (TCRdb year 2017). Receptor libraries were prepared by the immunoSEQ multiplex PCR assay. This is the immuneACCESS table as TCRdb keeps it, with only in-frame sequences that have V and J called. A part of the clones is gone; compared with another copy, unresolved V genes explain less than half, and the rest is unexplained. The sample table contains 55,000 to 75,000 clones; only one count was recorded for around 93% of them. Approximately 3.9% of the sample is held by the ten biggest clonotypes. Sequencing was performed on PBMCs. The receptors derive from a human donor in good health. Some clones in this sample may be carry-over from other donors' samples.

CDR3 region: CASRSTGTEQYF. For the CDR3, the DNA is TGTGCCAGCAGATCCACAGGGACCGAGCAGTACTTC. The chain recombines TRBV11-1 with TRBJ2-7, with D maybe TRBD1 (6 bases). The CDR3 loop spans 12 amino acids. CDR1 and CDR2 (germline): SGHAT, FQDESV (reference sequence). Trimming removed 6 bases from V and 6 bases from J, with 12 bases in between.

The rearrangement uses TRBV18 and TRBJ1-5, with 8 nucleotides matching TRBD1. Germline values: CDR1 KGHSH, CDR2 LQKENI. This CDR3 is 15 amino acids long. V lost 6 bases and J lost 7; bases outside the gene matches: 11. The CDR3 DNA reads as TGTGCCAGCTCTCCGTTGGACAGGGAGGGGCAGCCCCAGCATTTT. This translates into CASSPLDREGQPQHF.

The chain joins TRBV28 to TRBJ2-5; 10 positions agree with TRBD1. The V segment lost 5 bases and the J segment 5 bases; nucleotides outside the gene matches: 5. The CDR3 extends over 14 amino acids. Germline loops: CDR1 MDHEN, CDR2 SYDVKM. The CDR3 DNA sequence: TGTGCCAGCAGTCGGGACAGGGGAGGGGAGACCCAGTACTTC. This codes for CASSRDRGGETQYF.

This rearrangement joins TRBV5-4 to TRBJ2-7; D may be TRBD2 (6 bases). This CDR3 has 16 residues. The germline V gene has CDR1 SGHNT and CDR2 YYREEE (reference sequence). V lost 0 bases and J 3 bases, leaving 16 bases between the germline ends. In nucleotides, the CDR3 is TGTGCCAGCAGCTTGGCCTTCGGGGGACTGAACTACGAGCAGTACTTC. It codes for CASSLAFGGLNYEQYF.

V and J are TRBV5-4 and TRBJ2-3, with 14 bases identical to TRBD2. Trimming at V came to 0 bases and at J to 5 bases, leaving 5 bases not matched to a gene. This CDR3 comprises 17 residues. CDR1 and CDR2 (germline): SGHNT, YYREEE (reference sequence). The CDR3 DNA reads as TGTGCCAGCAGCTTGGAAGGACTAGCGGGGGGATTAGATACGCAGTATTTT. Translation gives CASSLEGLAGGLDTQYF. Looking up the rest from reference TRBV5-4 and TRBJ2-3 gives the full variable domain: ETGVTQSPTHLIKTRGQQVTLRCSSQSGHNTVSWYQQALGQGPQFIFQYYREEENGRGNFPPRFSGLQFPNYSSELNVNALELDDSALYLCASSLEGLAGGLDTQYFGPGTRLTVL.

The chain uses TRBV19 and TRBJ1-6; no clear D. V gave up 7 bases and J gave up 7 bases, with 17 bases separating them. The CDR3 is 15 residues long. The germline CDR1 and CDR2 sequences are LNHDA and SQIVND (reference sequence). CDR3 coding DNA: TGTGCCAGTACCTCCAAGGGAGGAGGCAATTCACCCCTCCACTTT. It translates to CASTSKGGGNSPLHF.

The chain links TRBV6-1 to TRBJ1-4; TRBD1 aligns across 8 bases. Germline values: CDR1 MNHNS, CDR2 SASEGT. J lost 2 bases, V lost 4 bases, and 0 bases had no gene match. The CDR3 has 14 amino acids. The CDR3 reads CASSGTGTNEKLFF. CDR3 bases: TGTGCCAGCAGTGGGACAGGGACTAATGAAAAACTGTTTTTT.

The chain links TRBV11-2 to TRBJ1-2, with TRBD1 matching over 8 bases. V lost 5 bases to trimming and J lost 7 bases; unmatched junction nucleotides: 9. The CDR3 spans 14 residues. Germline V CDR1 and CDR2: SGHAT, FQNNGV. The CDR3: CASSPRTGSGGYTF. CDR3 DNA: TGTGCCAGCAGCCCTAGGACAGGGAGCGGTGGCTACACCTTC.

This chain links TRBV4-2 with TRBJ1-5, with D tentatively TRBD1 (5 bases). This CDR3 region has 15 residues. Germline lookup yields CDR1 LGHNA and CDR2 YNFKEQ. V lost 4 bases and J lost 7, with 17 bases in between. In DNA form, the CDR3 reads TGTGCCAGCAGCCTGGGGGGGTCAGTCGGCCAGCCCCAGCATTTT. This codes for CASSLGGSVGQPQHF.

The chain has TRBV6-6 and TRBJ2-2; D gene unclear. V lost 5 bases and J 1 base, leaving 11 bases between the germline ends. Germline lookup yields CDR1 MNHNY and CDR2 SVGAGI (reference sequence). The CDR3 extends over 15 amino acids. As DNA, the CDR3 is TGTGCCAGCAGTGGTAACTTGATGAACACCGGGGAGCTGTTTTTT. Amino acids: CASSGNLMNTGELFF.

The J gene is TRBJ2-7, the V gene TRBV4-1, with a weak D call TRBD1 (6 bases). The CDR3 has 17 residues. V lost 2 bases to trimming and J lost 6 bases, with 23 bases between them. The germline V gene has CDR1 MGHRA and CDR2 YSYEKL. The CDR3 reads CASSQHMNRDPPREQYF. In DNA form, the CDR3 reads TGCGCCAGCAGCCAACATATGAACAGGGATCCTCCCCGCGAGCAGTACTTC.

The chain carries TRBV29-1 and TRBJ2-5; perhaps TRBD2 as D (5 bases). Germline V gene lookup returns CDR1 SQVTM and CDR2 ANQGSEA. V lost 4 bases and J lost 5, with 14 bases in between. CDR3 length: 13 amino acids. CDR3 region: CSVGAGLSETQYF. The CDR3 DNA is TGCAGCGTTGGGGCGGGCTTATCGGAGACCCAGTACTTC. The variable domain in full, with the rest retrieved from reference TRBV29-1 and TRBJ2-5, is SAVISQKPSRDICQRGTSLTIQCQVDSQVTMMFWYRQQPGQSLTLIATANQGSEATYESGFVIDKFPISRPNLTFSTLTVSNMSPEDSSIYLCSVGAGLSETQYFGPGTRLLVL.

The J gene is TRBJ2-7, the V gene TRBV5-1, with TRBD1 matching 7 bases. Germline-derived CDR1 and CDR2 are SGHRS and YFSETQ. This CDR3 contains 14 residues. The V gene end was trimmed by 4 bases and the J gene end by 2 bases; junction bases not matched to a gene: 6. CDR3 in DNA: TGCGCCAGCAGCAAAATGGGACAGCCCTACGAGCAGTACTTC. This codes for CASSKMGQPYEQYF.

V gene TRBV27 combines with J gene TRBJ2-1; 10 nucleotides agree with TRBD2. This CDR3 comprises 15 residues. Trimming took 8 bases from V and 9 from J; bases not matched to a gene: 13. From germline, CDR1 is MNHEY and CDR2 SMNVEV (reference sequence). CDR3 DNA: TGTGCCAGCCTGGGGCTAGCGGGAGTTAAGGGTGAGCAGTTCTTC. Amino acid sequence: CASLGLAGVKGEQFF.

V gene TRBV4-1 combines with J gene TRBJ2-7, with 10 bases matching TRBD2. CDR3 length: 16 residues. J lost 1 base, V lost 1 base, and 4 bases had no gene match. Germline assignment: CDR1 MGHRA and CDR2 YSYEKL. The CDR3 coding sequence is TGCGCCAGCAGCCAAGTAGGACTAGCGGATTCCTACGAGCAGTACTTC. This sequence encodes CASSQVGLADSYEQYF.

The CDR3 sequence: CASRGPDSYEQYF. The CDR3 DNA reads TGTGCCAGCAGGGGACCGGACAGCTACGAGCAGTACTTC. The V gene is TRBV6-5, the J gene TRBJ2-7; TRBD1 is a possible D gene (6 bases). The germline CDR1 and CDR2 sequences are MNHEY and SVGAGI. The ends were cut back, 6 bases at V and 3 bases at J, with 12 bases in the middle. The CDR3 has 13 residues.

The CDR3 spells CASSIRTGGTDTQYF. CDR3 sequence (DNA): TGTGCCAGTAGTATCAGAACAGGTGGGACAGATACGCAGTATTTT. The chain couples TRBV19 to TRBJ2-3; perhaps TRBD1 as D (5 bases). CDR1 and CDR2 (germline): LNHDA, SQIVND (reference sequence). Trimming left V 3 bases short and J 3 bases short, with 13 bases between. The CDR3 runs 15 residues.

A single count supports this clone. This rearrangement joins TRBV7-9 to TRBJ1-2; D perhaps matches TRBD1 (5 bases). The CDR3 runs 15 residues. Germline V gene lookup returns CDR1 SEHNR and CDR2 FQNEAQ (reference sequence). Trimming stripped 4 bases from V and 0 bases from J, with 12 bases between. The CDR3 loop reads CASSYQQDSNYGYTF. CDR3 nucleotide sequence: TGTGCCAGCAGCTACCAACAGGATTCTAACTATGGCTACACCTTC.

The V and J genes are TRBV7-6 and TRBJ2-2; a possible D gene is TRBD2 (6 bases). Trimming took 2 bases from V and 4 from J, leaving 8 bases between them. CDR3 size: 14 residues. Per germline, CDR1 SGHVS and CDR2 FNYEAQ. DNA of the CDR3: TGTGCCAGCAGCTTACGGGAGCCCACCGGGGAGCTGTTTTTT. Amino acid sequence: CASSLREPTGELFF.

This chain's CDR3 is CATSRRSFGEAFF. In DNA form, the CDR3 reads TGTGCCACCAGCAGACGGTCATTTGGTGAAGCTTTCTTT. J is TRBJ1-1 and V is TRBV15; D gene ambiguous. The CDR3 contains 13 residues. V was shortened by 2 bases and J by 7 bases, with 11 bases between the two germline ends. Germline V lookup: CDR1 LNHNV, CDR2 YYDKDF (reference sequence). Together with reference TRBV15 and TRBJ1-1, the CDR3 gives the full variable domain: DAMVIQNPRYQVTQFGKPVTLSCSQTLNHNVMYWYQQKSSQAPKLLFHYYDKDFNNEADTPDNFQSRRPNTSFCFLDIRSPGLGDTAMYLCATSRRSFGEAFFGQGTRLTVV.

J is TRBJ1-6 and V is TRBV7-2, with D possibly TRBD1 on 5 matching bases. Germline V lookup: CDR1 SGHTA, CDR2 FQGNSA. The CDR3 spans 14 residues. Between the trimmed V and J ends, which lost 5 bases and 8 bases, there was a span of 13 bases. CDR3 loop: CASSNRWDYSPLHF. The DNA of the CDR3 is TGTGCCAGCAGCAACCGGTGGGACTATTCACCCCTCCACTTT.

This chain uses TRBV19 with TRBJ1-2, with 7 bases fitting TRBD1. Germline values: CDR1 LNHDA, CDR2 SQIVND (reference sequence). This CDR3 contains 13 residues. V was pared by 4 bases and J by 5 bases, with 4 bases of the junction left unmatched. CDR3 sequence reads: CASSTWDSYGYTF. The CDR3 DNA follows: TGTGCCAGTAGTACCTGGGACAGTTATGGCTACACCTTC.

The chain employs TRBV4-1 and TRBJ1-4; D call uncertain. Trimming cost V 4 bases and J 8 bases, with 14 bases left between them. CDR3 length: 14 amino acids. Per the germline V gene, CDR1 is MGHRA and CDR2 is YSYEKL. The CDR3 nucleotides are TGCGCCAGCAGCCCAGTCGGGGTGAACGAAAAACTGTTTTTT. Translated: CASSPVGVNEKLFF.

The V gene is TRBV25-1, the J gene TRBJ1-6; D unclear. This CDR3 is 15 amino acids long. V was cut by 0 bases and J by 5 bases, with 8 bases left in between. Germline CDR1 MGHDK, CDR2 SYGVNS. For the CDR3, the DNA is TGTGCCAGCAGTGAATATCTGGGAGATAATTCACCCCTCCACTTT. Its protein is CASSEYLGDNSPLHF.

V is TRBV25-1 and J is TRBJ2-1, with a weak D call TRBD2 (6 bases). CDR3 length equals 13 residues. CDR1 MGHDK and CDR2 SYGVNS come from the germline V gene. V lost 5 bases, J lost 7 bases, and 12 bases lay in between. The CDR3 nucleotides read TGTGCCAGCAGTAGAGCCGGGACTAATGAGCAGTTCTTC. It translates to CASSRAGTNEQFF.

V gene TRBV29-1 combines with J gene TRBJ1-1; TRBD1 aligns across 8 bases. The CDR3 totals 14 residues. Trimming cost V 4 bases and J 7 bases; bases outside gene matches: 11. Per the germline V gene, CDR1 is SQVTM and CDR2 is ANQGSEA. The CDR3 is CSVAVQGDSVEAFF. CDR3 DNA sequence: TGCAGCGTTGCGGTACAGGGGGATTCCGTTGAAGCTTTCTTT.

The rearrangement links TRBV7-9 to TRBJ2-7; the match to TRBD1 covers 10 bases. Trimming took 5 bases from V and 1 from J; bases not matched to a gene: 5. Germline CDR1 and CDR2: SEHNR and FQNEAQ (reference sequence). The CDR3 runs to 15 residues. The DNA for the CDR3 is TGTGCCAGCAGCCCGAGGACAGGGGGGTCCTACGAGCAGTACTTC. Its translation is CASSPRTGGSYEQYF.

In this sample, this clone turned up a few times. CDR3 residues: CASSDSPGQGGNEQFF. The CDR3 DNA follows: TGTGCCAGCAGTGACTCCCCGGGACAGGGTGGTAATGAGCAGTTCTTC. The V and J genes are TRBV6-4 and TRBJ2-1, with 9 bases fitting TRBD1. The CDR3 contains 16 residues. Germline lookup yields CDR1 MRHNA and CDR2 SNTAGT. Trimming cost V 0 bases and J 7 bases; bases outside gene matches: 7.